The next 4 T cell receptor beta chains were all read from a single sample in a study of OX40 agonist ivuxolimab in advanced cancers. Profiled with immunoSEQ multiplex PCR; TCRdb holds only in-frame clones, not every one. The table has about 69,000 clones, about nine tenths seen once. The source was CD4+ or CD8+ T cells sorted from blood, collected in a trial of the OX40 agonist ivuxolimab. The receptors were sampled from an adult with an advanced solid tumor such as melanoma, head and neck, liver or kidney cancer.

The rearrangement links TRBV18 to TRBJ2-1; the D gene is possibly TRBD2 (5 bases). Germline loops: CDR1 KGHSH, CDR2 LQKENI. Trimming left V 3 bases short and J 2 bases short, with 14 bases between. The CDR3 length is 16 residues. CDR3 region: CASSPLGGLAYNEQFF. CDR3 sequence (DNA): TGTGCCAGCTCACCCCTTGGCGGGTTGGCCTACAATGAGCAGTTCTTC. Full variable domain (rest looked up from reference TRBV18 and TRBJ2-1): NAGVMQNPRHLVRRRGQEARLRCSPMKGHSHVYWYRQLPEEGLKFMVYLQKENIIDESGMPKERFSAEFPKEGPSILRIQQVVRGDSAAYFCASSPLGGLAYNEQFFGPGTRLTVL.

The chain couples TRBV9 to TRBJ1-1, with D possibly matching TRBD1 (5 bases). Germline V gene lookup returns CDR1 SGDLS and CDR2 YYNGEE. The V end was cut by 7 bases, the J end by 4 bases, with 20 bases between. This CDR3 comprises 15 residues. CDR3 region: CASGTRSVGGTEAFF. CDR3 nucleotides: TGTGCCAGCGGCACCAGATCGGTCGGGGGCACTGAAGCTTTCTTT.

This rearrangement joins TRBV20-1 to TRBJ2-1; D gene uncertain. The germline V gene has CDR1 DFQATT and CDR2 SNEGSKA (reference sequence). Deletions cut 3 bases from V and 7 bases from J, with 7 bases between. The CDR3 runs to 11 residues. This CDR3 is CSASFGNEQFF. CDR3 DNA sequence: TGCAGTGCTAGCTTCGGGAATGAGCAGTTCTTC.

The J gene is TRBJ2-5, the V gene TRBV5-1, with 8 bases fitting TRBD1. After removal of 4 bases from V and 1 base from J, the junction contained 3 bases not matched to a gene. Per germline, CDR1 SGHRS and CDR2 YFSETQ. The length of the CDR3 is 14 residues. The CDR3 nucleotides are TGCGCCAGCAGCGGAGGGACAGGCCAAGAGACCCAGTACTTC. This codes for CASSGGTGQETQYF.